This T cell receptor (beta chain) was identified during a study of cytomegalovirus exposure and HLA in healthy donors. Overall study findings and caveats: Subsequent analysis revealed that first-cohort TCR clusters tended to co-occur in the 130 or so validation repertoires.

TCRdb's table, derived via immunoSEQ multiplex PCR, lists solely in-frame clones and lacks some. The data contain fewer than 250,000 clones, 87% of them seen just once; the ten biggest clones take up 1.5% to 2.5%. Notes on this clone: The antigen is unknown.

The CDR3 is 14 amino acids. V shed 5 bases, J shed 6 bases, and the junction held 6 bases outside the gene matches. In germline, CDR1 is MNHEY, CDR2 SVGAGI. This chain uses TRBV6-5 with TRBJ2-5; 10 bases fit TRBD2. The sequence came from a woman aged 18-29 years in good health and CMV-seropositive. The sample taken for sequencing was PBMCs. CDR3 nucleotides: TGTGCCAGCAGTAACCCGGGACTAGCGAAGACCCAGTACTTC. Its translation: CASSNPGLAKTQYF.